This T cell receptor (beta chain) derives from a study of CD8 T cells in Susac syndrome. Study as a whole: When blood was collected, patients with Susac syndrome were therapy-naive, were taking corticosteroids, or were receiving intravenous immunoglobulin alone.

Random hexamers were used to reverse transcribe about 0.5 to 1 ug of RNA. From the immunoSEQ multiplex PCR reads, TCRdb called clonotypes with MiXCR, one entry per CDR3 protein. The repertoire holds 85,000 to 130,000 distinct CDR3 sequences, with roughly 95% as singletons. V was cut by 4 bases and J by 7 bases, with 23 bases left in between. The CDR3 totals 16 residues. Germline-derived CDR1 and CDR2 are MNHEY and SVGAGI. Sequenced input: CD8+ T cells from PBMCs. This clonotype was obtained from a human donor with Susac syndrome. The rearrangement joins TRBV6-5 to TRBJ2-7; possibly TRBD2 for D (6 bases). CDR3 sequence reads: CASSSGVAGYPVEQYF. The CDR3 DNA reads as TGTGCCAGCAGTTCCGGCGTGGCGGGATATCCCGTTGAGCAGTACTTC.